Listed below are T cell receptor beta chains from one sample, sequenced in a study of OX40 agonist ivuxolimab in advanced cancers. TCRdb keeps only in-frame clones here, not all; method: immunoSEQ multiplex PCR. Seen here are approximately 110,000 clones, about nine tenths observed once, and the top ten hold around 0.84%. The material was CD4+ or CD8+ T cells sorted from blood, obtained in a trial of the OX40 agonist ivuxolimab. These receptors were taken from an adult with an advanced solid tumor such as melanoma, head and neck, liver or kidney cancer. The conserved cysteine and the conserved F or W are not part of the CDR3 here.

>TRBJ1-2|TRBV28|13
ASSFGKGWNYGYT
>TRBJ2-7|TRBV10-3|13
ASTPPGGLPYEQY
>TRBJ1-5|TRBV4-2|12
ASSQEESNQPQH
>TRBJ1-4|TRBV6-5|13
ASSYGQAFNEKLF
>TRBJ2-5|TRBV19|14
ASSKLPGTHQETQY
>TRBJ1-1|TRBV6-6|12
ASSQQETNTEAF
>TRBJ2-3|TRBV29-1|12
SVEGGRAWDTQY
>TRBJ1-1|TRBV11-2|10
ASSSVNTEAF
>TRBJ1-2|TRBV19|12
ASSYQGILYGYT
>TRBJ2-7|TRBV27|11
ASRTPIGYEQY
>TRBJ1-1|TRBV5-1|15
ASSLANAGGGNTEAF
>TRBJ1-4|TRBV5-6|12
ASSVIATNEKLF
>TRBJ2-1|TRBV5-6|9
ASSLVQEQF
>TRBJ2-7|TRBV15|13
ATSRPGTEVYEQY
>TRBJ2-7|TRBV15|13
ATSRDPGSLYEQY
>TRBJ1-1|TRBV11-3|11
ASSLGRDGEAF
>TRBJ2-7|TRBV18|12
ASSHGRTPNEQY
>TRBJ2-1|TRBV7-3|12
ASSRSRGHNEQF
>TRBJ1-3|TRBV7-2|13
ASSQQGSSGNTIY
>TRBJ1-1|TRBV6-5|13
ASSYYRQGGTEAF
>TRBJ2-7|TRBV27|12
ASSLPGVNYEQY
>TRBJ1-6|TRBV19|15
ASSTWTGTSYNSPLH
>TRBJ2-2|TRBV5-1|15
ASSHPGAGGDPGELF
>TRBJ1-2|TRBV11-2|13
ASSLAAGKDYGYT
>TRBJ1-2|TRBV7-8|10
ASSSQGYGYT
>TRBJ1-1|TRBV18|13
ASSIRDRKNTEAF
>TRBJ2-5|TRBV9|13
ASSVEVGFQETQY
>TRBJ1-5|TRBV30|14
AWSPPSGLWGQPQH
>TRBJ2-3|TRBV19|12
ASSSRSSTDTQY
>TRBJ2-1|TRBV9|14
ASSVGTSGSYNEQF
>TRBJ1-5|TRBV30|12
AWCAQGLGQPQH
>TRBJ2-2|TRBV27|11
ASSFQNTGELF
>TRBJ1-2|TRBV5-1|10
ASSQGDYGYT
>TRBJ2-1|TRBV20-1|9
SAIFQNEQF
>TRBJ2-2|TRBV5-6|13
ASSSGTGWGGELF
>TRBJ1-5|TRBV7-8|12
ASSLGDGNQPQH
>TRBJ2-2|TRBV28|10
ASSLRSRELF
>TRBJ2-5|TRBV19|16
ASSQLAGGLSGQETQY
>TRBJ2-1|TRBV19|14
ASSRASGRAYNEQF
>TRBJ1-1|TRBV29-1|10
SGGQGNTEAF
>TRBJ1-1|TRBV7-9|11
ASSNRGQAEAF
>TRBJ2-2|TRBV4-2|14
ASSQVGQLVAGELF
>TRBJ2-7|TRBV10-3|14
AISDPSGTGAYEQY
>TRBJ1-4|TRBV7-9|13
ASSSPGQPNEKLF
>TRBJ2-1|TRBV19|13
ASSIPQVFYNEQF
>TRBJ1-5|TRBV7-2|13
ASSLGSYSNQPQH
>TRBJ2-7|TRBV6-5|13
ASSYSTSGAFEQY
>TRBJ1-4|TRBV5-1|15
ASSLAGGWVANEKLF
>TRBJ2-7|TRBV2|11
ASRSSGSYEQY
>TRBJ1-1|TRBV9|12
ASSVDSGVTEAF
>TRBJ2-1|TRBV10-3|12
AIKGTGTYNEQF
>TRBJ2-5|TRBV4-1|13
ASSQVTTVKETQY
>TRBJ2-3|TRBV7-6|14
ASSRTAGGRTDTQY
>TRBJ1-1|TRBV6-5|11
ASSYRPGFEAF
>TRBJ1-5|TRBV7-9|10
ASSLGTGAPH
>TRBJ1-1|TRBV10-3|11
AIRQGLNTEAF
>TRBJ2-7|TRBV27|11
ASSSGVSYEQY